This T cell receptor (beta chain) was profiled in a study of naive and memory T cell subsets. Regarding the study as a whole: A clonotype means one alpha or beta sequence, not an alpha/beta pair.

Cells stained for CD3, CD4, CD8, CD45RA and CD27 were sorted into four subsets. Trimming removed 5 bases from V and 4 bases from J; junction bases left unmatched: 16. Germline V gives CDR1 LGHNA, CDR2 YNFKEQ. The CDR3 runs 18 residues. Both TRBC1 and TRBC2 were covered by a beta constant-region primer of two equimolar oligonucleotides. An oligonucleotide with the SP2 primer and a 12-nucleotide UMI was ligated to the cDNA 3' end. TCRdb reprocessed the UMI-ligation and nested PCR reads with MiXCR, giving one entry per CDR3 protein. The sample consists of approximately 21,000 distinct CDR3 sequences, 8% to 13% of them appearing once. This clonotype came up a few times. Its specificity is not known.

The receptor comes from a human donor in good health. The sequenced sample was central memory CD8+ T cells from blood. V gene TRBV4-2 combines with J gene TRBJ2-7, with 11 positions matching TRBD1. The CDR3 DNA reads TGTGCCAGCAGCACACGGACAGGGGGCGGCGGGACTCAATACGAGCAGTACTTC. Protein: CASSTRTGGGGTQYEQYF.